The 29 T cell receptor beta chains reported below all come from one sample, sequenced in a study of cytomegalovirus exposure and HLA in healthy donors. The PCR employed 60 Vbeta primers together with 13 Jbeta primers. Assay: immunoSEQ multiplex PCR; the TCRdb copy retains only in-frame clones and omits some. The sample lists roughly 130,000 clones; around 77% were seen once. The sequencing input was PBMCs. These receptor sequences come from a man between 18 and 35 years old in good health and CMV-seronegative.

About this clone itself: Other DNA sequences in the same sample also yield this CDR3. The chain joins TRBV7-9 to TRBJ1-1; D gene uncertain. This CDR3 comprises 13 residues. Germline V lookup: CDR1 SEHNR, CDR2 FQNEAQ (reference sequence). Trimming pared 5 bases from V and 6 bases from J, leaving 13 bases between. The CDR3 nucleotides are TGTGCCAGCAGCCCCAAGGGAGCCTCTGAAGCTTTCTTT. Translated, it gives CASSPKGASEAFF. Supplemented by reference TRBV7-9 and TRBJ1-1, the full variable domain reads DTGVSQNPRHKITKRGQNVTFRCDPISEHNRLYWYRQTLGQGPEFLTYFQNEAQLEKSRLLSDRFSAERPKGSFSTLEIQRTEQGDSAMYLCASSPKGASEAFFGQGTRLTVV.

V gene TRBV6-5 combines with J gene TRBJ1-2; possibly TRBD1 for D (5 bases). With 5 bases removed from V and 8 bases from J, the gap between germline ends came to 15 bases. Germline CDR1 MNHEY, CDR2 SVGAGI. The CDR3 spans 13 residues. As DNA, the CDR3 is TGTGCCAGCAGTCGTCAGGGTAGTCAGGGCTACACCTTC. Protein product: CASSRQGSQGYTF.

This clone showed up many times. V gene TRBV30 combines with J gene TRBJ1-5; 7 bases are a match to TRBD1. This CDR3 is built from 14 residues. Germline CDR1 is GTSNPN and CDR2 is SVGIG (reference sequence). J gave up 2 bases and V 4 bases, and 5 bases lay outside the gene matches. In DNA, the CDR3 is TGTGCCTGGAAAACAGGGGTAGGCAATCAGCCCCAGCATTTT. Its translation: CAWKTGVGNQPQHF.

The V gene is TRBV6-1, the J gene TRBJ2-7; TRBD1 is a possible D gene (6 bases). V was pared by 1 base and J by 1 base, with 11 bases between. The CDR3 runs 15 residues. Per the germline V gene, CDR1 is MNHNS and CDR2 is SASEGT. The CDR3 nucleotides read TGTGCCAGCAGTGAAGGGCAGGGGTCTTCCTACGAGCAGTACTTC. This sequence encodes CASSEGQGSSYEQYF.

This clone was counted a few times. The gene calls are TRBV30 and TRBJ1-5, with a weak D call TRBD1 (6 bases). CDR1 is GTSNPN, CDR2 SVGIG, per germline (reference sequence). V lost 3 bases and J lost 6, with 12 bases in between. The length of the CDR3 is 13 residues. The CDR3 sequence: CAWSNRDVQPQHF. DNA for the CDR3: TGTGCCTGGAGCAACAGGGACGTTCAGCCCCAGCATTTT.

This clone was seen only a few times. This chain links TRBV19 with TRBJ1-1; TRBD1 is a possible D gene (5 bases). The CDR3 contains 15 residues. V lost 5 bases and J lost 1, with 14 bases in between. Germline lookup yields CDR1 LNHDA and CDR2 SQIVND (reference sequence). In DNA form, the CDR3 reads TGTGCCAGTAGTTGGGGGGGTGTAGGGAACACTGAAGCTTTCTTT. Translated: CASSWGGVGNTEAFF.

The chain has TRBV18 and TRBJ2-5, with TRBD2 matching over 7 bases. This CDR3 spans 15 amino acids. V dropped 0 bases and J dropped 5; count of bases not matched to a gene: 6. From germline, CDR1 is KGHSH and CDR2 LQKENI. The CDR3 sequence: CASSPPAGGTETQYF. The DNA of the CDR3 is TGTGCCAGCTCACCACCGGCCGGGGGGACGGAGACCCAGTACTTC.

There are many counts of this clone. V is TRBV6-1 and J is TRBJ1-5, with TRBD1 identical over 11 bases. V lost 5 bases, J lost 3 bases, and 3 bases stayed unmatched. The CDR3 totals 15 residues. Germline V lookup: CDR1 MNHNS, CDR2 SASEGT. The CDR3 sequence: CASSWTGGYNQPQHF. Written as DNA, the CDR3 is TGTGCCAGCAGTTGGACAGGGGGCTACAATCAGCCCCAGCATTTT.

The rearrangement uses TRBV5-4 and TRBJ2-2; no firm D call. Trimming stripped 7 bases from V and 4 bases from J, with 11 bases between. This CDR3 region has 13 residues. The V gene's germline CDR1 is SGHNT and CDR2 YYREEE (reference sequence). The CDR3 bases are TGTGCCAGCTCTCCTGTATCCACCGGGGAGCTGTTTTTT. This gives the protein CASSPVSTGELFF.

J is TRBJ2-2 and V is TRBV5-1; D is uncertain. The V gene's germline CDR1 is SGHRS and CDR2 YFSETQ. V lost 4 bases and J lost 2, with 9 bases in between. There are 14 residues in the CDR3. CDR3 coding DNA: TGCGCCAGCAGCGGCTTCTCAAACACCGGGGAGCTGTTTTTT. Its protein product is CASSGFSNTGELFF.

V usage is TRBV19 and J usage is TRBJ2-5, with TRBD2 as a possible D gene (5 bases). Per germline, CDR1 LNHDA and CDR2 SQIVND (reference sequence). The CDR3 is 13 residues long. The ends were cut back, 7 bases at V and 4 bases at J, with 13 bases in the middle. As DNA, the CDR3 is TGTGCCAGTATGGAGAGGGTCGGAGAGACCCAGTACTTC. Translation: CASMERVGETQYF.

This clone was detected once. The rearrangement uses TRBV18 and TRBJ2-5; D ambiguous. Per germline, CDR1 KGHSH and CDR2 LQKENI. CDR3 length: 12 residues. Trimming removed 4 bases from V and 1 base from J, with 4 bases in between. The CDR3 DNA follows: TGTGCCAGCTCACGGCCCCAAGAGACCCAGTACTTC. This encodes CASSRPQETQYF.

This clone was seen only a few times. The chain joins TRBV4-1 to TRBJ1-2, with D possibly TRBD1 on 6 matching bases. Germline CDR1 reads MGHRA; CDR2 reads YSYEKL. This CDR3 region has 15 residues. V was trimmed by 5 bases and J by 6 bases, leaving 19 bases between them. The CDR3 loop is CASSSDSRGVHGYTF. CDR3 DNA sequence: TGCGCCAGCAGCTCGGACAGTCGGGGGGTGCATGGCTACACCTTC.

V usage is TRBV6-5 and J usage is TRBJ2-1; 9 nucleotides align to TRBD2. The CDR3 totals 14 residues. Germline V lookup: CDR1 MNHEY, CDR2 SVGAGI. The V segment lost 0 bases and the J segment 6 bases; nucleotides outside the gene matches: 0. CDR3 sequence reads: CASSYSTSGNEQFF. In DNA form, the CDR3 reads TGTGCCAGCAGTTACTCGACTAGCGGCAATGAGCAGTTCTTC.

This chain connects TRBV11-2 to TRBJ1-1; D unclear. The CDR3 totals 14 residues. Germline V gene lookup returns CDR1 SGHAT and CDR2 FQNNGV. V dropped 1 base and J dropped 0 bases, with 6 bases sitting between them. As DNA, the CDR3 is TGTGCCAGCAGCTTAGCCAGATTGAACACTGAAGCTTTCTTT. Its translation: CASSLARLNTEAFF.

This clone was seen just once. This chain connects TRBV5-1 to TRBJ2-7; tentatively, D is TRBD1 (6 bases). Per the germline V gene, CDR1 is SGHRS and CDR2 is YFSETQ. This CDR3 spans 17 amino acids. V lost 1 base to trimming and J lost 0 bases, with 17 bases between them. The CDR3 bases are TGCGCCAGCAGCTTGTCTACCACCAGGGGATACTCCTACGAGCAGTACTTC. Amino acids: CASSLSTTRGYSYEQYF.

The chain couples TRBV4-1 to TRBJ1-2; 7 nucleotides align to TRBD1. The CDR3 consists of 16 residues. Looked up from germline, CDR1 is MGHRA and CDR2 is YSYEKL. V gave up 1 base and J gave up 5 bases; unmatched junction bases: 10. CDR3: CASSQGPGDRPYGYTF. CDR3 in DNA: TGCGCCAGCAGCCAAGGGCCCGGGGACAGACCATATGGCTACACCTTC.

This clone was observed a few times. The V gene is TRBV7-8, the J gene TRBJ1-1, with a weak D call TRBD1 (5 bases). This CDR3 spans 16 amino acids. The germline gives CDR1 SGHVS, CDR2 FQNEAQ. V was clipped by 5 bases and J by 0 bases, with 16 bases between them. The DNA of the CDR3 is TGTGCCAGCAGCCTCGGGAGGAGGGGCATGAACACTGAAGCTTTCTTT. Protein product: CASSLGRRGMNTEAFF.

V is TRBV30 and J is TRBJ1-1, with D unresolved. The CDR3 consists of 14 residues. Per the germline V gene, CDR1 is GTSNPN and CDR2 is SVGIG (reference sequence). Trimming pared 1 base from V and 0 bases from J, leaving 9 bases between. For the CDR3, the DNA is TGTGCCTGGAGTGCCGTGAGCATGAACACTGAAGCTTTCTTT. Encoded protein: CAWSAVSMNTEAFF. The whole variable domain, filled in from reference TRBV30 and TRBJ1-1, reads SQTIHQWPATLVQPVGSPLSLECTVEGTSNPNLYWYRQAAGRGLQLLFYSVGIGQISSEVPQNLSASRPQDRQFILSSKKLLLSDSGFYLCAWSAVSMNTEAFFGQGTRLTVV.

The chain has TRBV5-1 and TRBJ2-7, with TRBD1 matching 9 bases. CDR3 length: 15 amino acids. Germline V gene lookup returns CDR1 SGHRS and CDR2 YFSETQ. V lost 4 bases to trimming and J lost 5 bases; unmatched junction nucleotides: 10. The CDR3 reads CASSAQPGQGNEQYF. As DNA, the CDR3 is TGCGCCAGCAGCGCACAGCCGGGACAGGGTAACGAGCAGTACTTC.

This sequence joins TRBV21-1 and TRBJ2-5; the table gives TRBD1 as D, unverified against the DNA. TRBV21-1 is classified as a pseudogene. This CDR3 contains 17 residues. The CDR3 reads CASSKAGAVKPQETQYF. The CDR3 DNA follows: TGTGCCAGCAGCAAAGCGGGGGCAGTCAAACCCCAAGAGACCCAGTACTTC.

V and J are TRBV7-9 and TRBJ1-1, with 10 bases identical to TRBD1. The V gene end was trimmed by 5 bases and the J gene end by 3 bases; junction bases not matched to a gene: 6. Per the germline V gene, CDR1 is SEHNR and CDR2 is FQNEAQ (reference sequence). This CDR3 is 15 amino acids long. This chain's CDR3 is CASSPGTGADTEAFF. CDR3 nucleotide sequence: TGTGCCAGCAGCCCGGGGACAGGGGCTGACACTGAAGCTTTCTTT.

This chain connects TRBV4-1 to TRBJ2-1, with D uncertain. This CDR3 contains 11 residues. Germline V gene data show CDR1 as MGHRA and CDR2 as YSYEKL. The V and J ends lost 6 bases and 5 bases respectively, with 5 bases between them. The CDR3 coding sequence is TGCGCCAGCAGGCGTAACAATGAGCAGTTCTTC. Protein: CASRRNNEQFF.

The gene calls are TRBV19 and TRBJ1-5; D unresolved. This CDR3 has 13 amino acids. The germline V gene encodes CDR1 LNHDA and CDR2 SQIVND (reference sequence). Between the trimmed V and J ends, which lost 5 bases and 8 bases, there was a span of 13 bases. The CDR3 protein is CASSGQVQEPQHF. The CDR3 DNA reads TGTGCCAGTAGTGGGCAGGTTCAGGAGCCCCAGCATTTT.

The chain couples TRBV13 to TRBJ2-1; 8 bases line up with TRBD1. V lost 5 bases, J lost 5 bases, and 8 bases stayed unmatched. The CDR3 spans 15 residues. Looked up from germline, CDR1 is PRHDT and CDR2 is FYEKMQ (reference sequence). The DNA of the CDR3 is TGTGCCAGCAGCGCACCGGGACAGGTGGACAATGAGCAGTTCTTC. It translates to CASSAPGQVDNEQFF.

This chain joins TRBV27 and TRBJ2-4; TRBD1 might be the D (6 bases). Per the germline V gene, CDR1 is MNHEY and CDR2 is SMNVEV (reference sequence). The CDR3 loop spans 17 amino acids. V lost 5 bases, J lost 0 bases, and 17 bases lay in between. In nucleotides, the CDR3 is TGTGCCAGCAGTCCAGAACAGGGCATCATAGCCAAAAACATTCAGTACTTC. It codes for CASSPEQGIIAKNIQYF.

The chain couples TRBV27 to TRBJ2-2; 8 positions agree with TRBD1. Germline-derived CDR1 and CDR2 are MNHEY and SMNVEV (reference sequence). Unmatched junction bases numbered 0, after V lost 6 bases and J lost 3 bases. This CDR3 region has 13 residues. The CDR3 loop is CASRTGDTGELFF. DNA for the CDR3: TGTGCCAGCAGGACAGGGGACACCGGGGAGCTGTTTTTT.

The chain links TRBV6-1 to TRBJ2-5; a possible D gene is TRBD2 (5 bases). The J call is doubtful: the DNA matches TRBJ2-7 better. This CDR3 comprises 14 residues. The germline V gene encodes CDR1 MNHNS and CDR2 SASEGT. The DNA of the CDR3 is TGTGCCACCGGGCCCGGGAAACAATCCTACGAGCAGTACTTC. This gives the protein CATGPGKQSYEQYF.

CDR3 nucleotide sequence: TGCGCCAGCAGCTGGTCGACAGGGGGCCACTACGAGCAGTACTTC. It specifies CASSWSTGGHYEQYF. The chain has TRBV5-1 and TRBJ2-7; TRBD1 agrees at 10 bases. Germline loops: CDR1 SGHRS, CDR2 YFSETQ. The V gene end was trimmed by 3 bases and the J gene end by 3 bases; junction bases not matched to a gene: 6. The CDR3 loop spans 15 amino acids.